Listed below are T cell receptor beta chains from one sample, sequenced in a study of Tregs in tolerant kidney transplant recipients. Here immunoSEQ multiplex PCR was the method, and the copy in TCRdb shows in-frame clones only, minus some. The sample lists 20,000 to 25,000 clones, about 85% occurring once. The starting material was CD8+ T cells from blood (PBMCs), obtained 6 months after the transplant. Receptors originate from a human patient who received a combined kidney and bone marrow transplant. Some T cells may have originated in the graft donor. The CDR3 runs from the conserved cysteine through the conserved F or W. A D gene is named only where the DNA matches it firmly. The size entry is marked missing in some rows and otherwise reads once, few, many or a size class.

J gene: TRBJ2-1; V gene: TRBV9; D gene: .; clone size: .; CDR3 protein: CASSAGTLEPEQFF; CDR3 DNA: TGTGCCAGCAGCGCCGGGACTCTTGAACCTGAGCAGTTCTTC
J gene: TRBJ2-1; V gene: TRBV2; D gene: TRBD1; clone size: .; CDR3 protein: CASSTPGQSSYNEQFF; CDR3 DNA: TGTGCCAGCAGTACCCCGGGACAGAGCTCCTACAATGAGCAGTTCTTC
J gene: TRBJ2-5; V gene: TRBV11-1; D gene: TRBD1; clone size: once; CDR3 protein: CASSYGTGRSETQYF; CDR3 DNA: TGTGCCAGCAGTTACGGGACAGGGAGGTCAGAGACCCAGTACTTC
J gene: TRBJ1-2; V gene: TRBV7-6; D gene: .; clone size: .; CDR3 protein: CASSVGGGEYGYTF; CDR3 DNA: TGTGCCAGCAGCGTAGGCGGAGGAGAGTATGGCTACACCTTC
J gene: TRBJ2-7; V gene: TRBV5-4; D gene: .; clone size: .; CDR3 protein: CASSPSGGEQYF; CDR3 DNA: TGTGCCAGCAGCCCCTCTGGCGGCGAGCAGTACTTC
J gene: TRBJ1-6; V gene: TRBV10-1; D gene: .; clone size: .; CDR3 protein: CASSESHSYSYNSPLHF; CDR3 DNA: TGCGCCAGCAGTGAGTCGCACAGCTACTCCTATAATTCCCCCCTCCACTTT
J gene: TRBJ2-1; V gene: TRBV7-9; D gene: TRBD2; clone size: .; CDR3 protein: CASSLGTSGSDEQFF; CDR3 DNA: TGTGCCAGCAGCTTAGGGACTAGCGGGAGCGATGAGCAGTTCTTC
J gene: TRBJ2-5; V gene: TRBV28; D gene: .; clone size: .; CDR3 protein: CASSLIQGETQYF; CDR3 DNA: TGTGCCAGCAGTTTAATTCAGGGAGAGACCCAGTACTTC
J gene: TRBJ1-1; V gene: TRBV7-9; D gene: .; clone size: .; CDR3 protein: CASSQDTWAFF; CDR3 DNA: TGTGCCAGCAGCCAAGACACTTGGGCTTTCTTT
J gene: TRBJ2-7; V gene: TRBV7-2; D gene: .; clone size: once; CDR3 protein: CASSPQYRYPISYEQYF; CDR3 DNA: TGTGCCAGCAGCCCTCAATACAGGTACCCGATCTCCTACGAGCAGTACTTC
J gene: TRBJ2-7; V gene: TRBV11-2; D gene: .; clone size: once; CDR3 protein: CASSSLSYEQYF; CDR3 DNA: TGTGCCAGCAGCTCCCTCTCCTACGAGCAGTACTTC
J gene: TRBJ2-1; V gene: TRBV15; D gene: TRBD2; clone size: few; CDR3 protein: CATRGTSGYNEQFF; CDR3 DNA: TGTGCCACCAGGGGGACTAGCGGATACAATGAGCAGTTCTTC
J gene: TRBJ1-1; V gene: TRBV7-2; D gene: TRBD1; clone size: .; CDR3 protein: CASSFPGTVRVNTEAFF; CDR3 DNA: TGTGCCAGCAGCTTTCCCGGGACAGTCAGAGTGAACACTGAAGCTTTCTTT
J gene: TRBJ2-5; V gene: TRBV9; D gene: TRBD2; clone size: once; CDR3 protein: CASSDSGGHAQETQYF; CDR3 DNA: TGTGCCAGCAGCGATAGCGGGGGGCACGCGCAAGAGACCCAGTACTTC
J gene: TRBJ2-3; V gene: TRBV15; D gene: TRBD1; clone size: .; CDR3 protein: CATSSTRDRDTDTQYF; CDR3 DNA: TGTGCCACCAGCAGTACCCGGGACAGGGACACAGATACGCAGTATTTT
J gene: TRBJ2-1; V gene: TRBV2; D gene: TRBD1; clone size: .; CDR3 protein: CASSELGQGGNEQFF; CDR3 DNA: TGTGCCAGCAGTGAACTCGGACAGGGCGGCAATGAGCAGTTCTTC
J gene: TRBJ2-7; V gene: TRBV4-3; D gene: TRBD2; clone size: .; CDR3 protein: CASSQVFLAGGPNDYEQYF; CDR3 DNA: TGCGCCAGCAGCCAAGTTTTCCTAGCGGGAGGGCCTAATGACTACGAGCAGTACTTC
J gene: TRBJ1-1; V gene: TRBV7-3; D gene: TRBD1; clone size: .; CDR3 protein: CASSPTGMNTEAFF; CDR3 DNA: TGTGCCAGCAGCCCGACAGGGATGAACACTGAAGCTTTCTTT
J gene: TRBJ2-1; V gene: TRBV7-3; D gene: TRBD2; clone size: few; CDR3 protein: CASSSSGRANEQFF; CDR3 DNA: TGTGCCAGCAGCTCGAGCGGGAGGGCAAATGAGCAGTTCTTC
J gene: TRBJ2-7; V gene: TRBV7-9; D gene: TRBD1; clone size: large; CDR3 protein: CASSPGTGGDSYEQYF; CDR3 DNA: TGTGCCAGCAGCCCGGGGACAGGGGGCGACTCCTACGAGCAGTACTTC
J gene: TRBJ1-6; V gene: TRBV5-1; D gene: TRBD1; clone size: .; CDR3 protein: CASSARTGGENSPLHF; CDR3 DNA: TGCGCCAGCAGCGCGAGGACAGGGGGCGAGAATTCACCCCTCCACTTT
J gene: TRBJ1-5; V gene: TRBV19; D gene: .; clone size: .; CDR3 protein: CASSTTGIQPQHF; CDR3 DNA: TGTGCCAGTAGTACTACAGGGATTCAGCCCCAGCATTTT
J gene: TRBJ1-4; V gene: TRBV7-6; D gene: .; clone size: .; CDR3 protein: CASSLPRGGQDEKLFF; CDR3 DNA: TGTGCCAGCAGCTTACCCCGGGGGGGCCAGGATGAAAAACTGTTTTTT
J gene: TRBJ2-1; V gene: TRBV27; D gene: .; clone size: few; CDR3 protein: CASSYFINNEQFF; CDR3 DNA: TGTGCCAGCAGTTATTTTATTAACAATGAGCAGTTCTTC
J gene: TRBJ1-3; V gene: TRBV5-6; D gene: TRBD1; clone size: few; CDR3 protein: CASSLRPIGQGSGNTIYF; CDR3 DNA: TGTGCCAGCAGCTTGAGACCTATAGGACAGGGGTCTGGAAACACCATATATTTT
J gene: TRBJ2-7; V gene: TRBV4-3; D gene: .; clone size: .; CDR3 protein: CASSQDRTHSYEQYF; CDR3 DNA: TGCGCCAGCAGCCAAGATCGAACTCATTCCTACGAGCAGTACTTC
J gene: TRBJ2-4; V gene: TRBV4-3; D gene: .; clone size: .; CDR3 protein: CASSQDQVANIQYF; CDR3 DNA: TGCGCCAGCAGCCAAGACCAGGTGGCGAACATTCAGTACTTC
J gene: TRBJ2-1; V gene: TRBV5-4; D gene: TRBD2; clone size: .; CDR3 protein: CASSLEGGRAGRANNEQFF; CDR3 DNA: TGTGCCAGCAGCTTGGAGGGTGGTAGAGCGGGACGAGCTAACAATGAGCAGTTCTTC
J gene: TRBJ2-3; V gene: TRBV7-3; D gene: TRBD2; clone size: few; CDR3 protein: CASSLLAGTDTQYF; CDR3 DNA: TGTGCCAGCAGCTTACTAGCGGGCACAGATACGCAGTATTTT
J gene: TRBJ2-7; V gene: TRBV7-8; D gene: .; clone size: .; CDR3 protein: CASSPWGVRGPYEQYF; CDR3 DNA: TGTGCCAGCAGCCCGTGGGGCGTCAGGGGCCCTTACGAGCAGTACTTC
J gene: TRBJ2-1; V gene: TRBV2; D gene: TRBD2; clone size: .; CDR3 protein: CANPPGGIFEQFF; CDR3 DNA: TGTGCCAACCCCCCGGGGGGTATTTTTGAGCAGTTCTTC
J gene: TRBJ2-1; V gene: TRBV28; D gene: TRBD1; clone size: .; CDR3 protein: CASSYRGKVNEQFF; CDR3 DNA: TGTGCCAGCAGCTACAGGGGAAAAGTCAATGAGCAGTTCTTC
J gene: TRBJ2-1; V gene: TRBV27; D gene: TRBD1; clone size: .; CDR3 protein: CASSLDLGTVYNEQFF; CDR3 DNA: TGTGCCAGCAGTTTAGATCTAGGGACAGTCTACAATGAGCAGTTCTTC
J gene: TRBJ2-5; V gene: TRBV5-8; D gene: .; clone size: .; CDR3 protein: CASSLTEYQETQYF; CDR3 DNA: TGTGCCAGCAGCTTAACAGAGTACCAAGAGACCCAGTACTTC
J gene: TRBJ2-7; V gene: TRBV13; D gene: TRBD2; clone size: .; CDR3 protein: CASSSGLAGFIQYF; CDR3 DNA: TGTGCCAGCAGCTCGGGACTAGCGGGATTCATACAGTACTTC
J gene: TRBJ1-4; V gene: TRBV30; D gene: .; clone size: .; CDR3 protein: CAWRTWTANEKLFF; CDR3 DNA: TGTGCCTGGAGGACTTGGACAGCGAATGAAAAACTGTTTTTT
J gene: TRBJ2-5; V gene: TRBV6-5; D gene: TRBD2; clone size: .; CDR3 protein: CASRGSGETQYF; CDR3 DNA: TGTGCCAGCCGCGGGAGTGGAGAGACCCAGTACTTC
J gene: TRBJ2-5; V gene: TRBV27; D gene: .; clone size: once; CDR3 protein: CASSHGRGRGSRETQYF; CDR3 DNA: TGTGCCAGCAGTCATGGGCGGGGGCGGGGAAGTAGGGAGACCCAGTACTTC
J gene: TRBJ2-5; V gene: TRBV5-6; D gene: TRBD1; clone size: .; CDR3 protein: CASSRQGETQYF; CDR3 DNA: TGTGCCAGCAGCCGACAGGGGGAGACCCAGTACTTC
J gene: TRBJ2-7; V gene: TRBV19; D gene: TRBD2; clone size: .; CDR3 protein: CASSISGDSYEQYF; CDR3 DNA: TGTGCCAGTAGTATAAGCGGGGACTCCTACGAGCAGTACTTC
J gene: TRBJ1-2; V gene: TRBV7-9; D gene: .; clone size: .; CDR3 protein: CASSLGSTYGYTF; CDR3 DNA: TGTGCCAGCAGCTTAGGAAGCACCTATGGCTACACCTTC
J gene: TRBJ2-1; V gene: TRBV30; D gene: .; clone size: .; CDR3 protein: CAWTSPAVEQFF; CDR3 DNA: TGTGCCTGGACTTCCCCGGCGGTGGAGCAGTTCTTC
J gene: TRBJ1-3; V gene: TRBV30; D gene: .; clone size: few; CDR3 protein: CAWAGTTSGNTIYF; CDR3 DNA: TGTGCCTGGGCCGGGACTACCTCTGGAAACACCATATATTTT
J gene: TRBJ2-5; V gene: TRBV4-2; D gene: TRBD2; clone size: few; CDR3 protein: CASGITYSGGGLGGETQYF; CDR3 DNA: TGTGCCAGCGGCATAACGTATAGCGGGGGCGGATTGGGGGGAGAGACCCAGTACTTC
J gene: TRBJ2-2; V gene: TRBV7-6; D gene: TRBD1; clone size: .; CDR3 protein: CASSLVGQGNTGELFF; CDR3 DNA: TGTGCCAGCAGCTTAGTAGGACAGGGGAACACCGGGGAGCTGTTTTTT
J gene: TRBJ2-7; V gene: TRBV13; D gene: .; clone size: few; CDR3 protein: CASSEGLAYEQYF; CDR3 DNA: TGTGCCAGCAGTGAAGGACTTGCCTACGAGCAGTACTTC
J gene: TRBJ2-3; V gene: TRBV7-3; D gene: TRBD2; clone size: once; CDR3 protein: CASSSDGGGTDTQYF; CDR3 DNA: TGTGCCAGCAGCTCCGACGGCGGGGGGACAGATACGCAGTATTTT
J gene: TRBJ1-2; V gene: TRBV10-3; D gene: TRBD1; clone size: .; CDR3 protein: CAISPPGQGIYGYTF; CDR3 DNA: TGTGCCATATCGCCCCCGGGACAGGGGATCTATGGCTACACCTTC
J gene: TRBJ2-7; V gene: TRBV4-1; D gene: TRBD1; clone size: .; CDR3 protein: CATGTAYEQYF; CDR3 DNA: TGCGCCACCGGGACAGCCTACGAGCAGTACTTC
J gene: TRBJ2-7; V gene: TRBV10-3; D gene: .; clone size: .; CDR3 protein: CAISDPVGEIDEQYF; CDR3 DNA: TGTGCCATCAGTGATCCTGTGGGAGAAATAGACGAGCAGTACTTC
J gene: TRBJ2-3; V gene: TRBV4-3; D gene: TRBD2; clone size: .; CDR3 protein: CASSQFTSEDTQYF; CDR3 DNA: TGCGCCAGCAGCCAATTCACTAGCGAGGATACGCAGTATTTT
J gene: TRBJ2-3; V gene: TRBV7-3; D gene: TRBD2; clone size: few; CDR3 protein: CASSSGAGGGDTQYF; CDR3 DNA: TGTGCCAGCAGCTCTGGAGCGGGGGGGGGAGATACGCAGTATTTT
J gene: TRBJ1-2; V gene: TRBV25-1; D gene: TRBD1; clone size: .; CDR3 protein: CAPPGQGGYGYTF; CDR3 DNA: TGTGCTCCTCCGGGACAGGGTGGCTATGGCTACACCTTC
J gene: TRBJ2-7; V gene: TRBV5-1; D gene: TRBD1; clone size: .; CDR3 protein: CASGIGTGGYEQYF; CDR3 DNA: TGCGCCAGCGGAATCGGGACAGGGGGCTACGAGCAGTACTTC
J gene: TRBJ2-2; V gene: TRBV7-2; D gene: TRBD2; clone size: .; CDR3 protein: CASSSDPISGGFVTGELFF; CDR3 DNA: TGTGCCAGCAGCTCGGACCCAATTAGCGGGGGGTTCGTCACCGGGGAGCTGTTTTTT
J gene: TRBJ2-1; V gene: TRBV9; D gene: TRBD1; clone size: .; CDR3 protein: CASSHPPGQGDNEQFF; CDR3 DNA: TGTGCCAGCAGCCATCCTCCGGGACAGGGGGACAATGAGCAGTTCTTC
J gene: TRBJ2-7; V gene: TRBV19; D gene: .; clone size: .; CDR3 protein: CASSIAGNGPYEQYF; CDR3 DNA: TGTGCCAGTAGTATAGCAGGGAACGGGCCCTACGAGCAGTACTTC
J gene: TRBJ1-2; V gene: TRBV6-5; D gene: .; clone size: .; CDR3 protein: CASSPPGDGYTF; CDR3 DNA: TGTGCCAGCAGTCCGCCGGGGGACGGCTACACCTTC
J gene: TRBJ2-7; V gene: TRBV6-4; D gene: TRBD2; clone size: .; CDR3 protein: CASSDPGGTGLYEQYF; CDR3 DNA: TGTGCCAGCAGTGACCCGGGGGGGACGGGTCTCTACGAGCAGTACTTC
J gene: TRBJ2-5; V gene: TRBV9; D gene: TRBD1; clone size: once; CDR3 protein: CASSVGPDRGETQYF; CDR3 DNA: TGTGCCAGCAGCGTAGGCCCTGACAGGGGTGAGACCCAGTACTTC